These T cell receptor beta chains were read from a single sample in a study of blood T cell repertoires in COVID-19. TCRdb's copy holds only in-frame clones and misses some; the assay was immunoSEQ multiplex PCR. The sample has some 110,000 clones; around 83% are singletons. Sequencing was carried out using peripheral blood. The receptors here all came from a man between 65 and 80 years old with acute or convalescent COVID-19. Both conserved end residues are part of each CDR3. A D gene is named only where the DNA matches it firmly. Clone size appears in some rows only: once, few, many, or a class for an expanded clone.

cdr3_aa: CASSKGQGAQPQHF
cdr3_nt: TGTGCCAGCAGTAAGGGACAGGGGGCACAGCCCCAGCATTTT
d_call: TRBD1
j_call: TRBJ1-5
v_call: TRBV6-2/TRBV6-3
clone_size: .

cdr3_aa: CASSIDLYGASGQYNEQFF
cdr3_nt: TGTGCCAGTAGTATAGATCTATACGGGGCTAGCGGGCAATACAATGAGCAGTTCTTC
d_call: TRBD2
j_call: TRBJ2-1
v_call: TRBV19
clone_size: .

cdr3_aa: CASSPTVGLYNEQFF
cdr3_nt: TGCGCCAGCAGCCCGACAGTTGGCCTCTACAATGAGCAGTTCTTC
d_call: .
j_call: TRBJ2-1
v_call: TRBV5-1
clone_size: .

cdr3_aa: CASSIWGAGTEAFF
cdr3_nt: TGTGCCAGTAGTATCTGGGGCGCCGGCACTGAAGCTTTCTTT
d_call: .
j_call: TRBJ1-1
v_call: TRBV19
clone_size: .

cdr3_aa: CASSNDTGQSYEQYF
cdr3_nt: TGTGCCAGCAGCAATGATACGGGACAGTCCTACGAGCAGTACTTC
d_call: .
j_call: TRBJ2-7
v_call: TRBV21-1
clone_size: .

cdr3_aa: CASSRRQGRDEKLFF
cdr3_nt: TGCGCCAGCAGCCGACGACAGGGGAGGGATGAAAAACTGTTTTTT
d_call: TRBD1
j_call: TRBJ1-4
v_call: TRBV5-1
clone_size: .

cdr3_aa: CASSQGGRREQYF
cdr3_nt: TGTGCCAGCAGCCAGGGGGGACGGCGGGAGCAGTACTTC
d_call: .
j_call: TRBJ2-7
v_call: TRBV3-1/TRBV3-2
clone_size: .

cdr3_aa: CASSQDSGRADTQYF
cdr3_nt: TGTGCCAGCAGCCAAGATTCCGGGAGAGCAGATACGCAGTATTTT
d_call: .
j_call: TRBJ2-3
v_call: TRBV14
clone_size: .

cdr3_aa: CASSETRMNEQFF
cdr3_nt: TGTGCCAGCAGTGAAACCAGAATGAATGAGCAGTTCTTC
d_call: .
j_call: TRBJ2-1
v_call: TRBV6-4
clone_size: .

cdr3_aa: CASSLNRQPNTEAFF
cdr3_nt: TGTGCCAGCAGCTTAAACCGACAGCCGAACACTGAAGCTTTCTTT
d_call: .
j_call: TRBJ1-1
v_call: TRBV7-3
clone_size: .

cdr3_aa: CSVVFGGERRTEAFF
cdr3_nt: TGCAGCGTTGTGTTCGGCGGGGAAAGAAGAACTGAAGCTTTCTTT
d_call: .
j_call: TRBJ1-1
v_call: TRBV29-1
clone_size: once

cdr3_aa: CASSVGSHTGRETQYF
cdr3_nt: TGTGCCAGCAGCGTAGGGTCCCACACAGGGAGAGAGACCCAGTACTTC
d_call: .
j_call: TRBJ2-5
v_call: TRBV9
clone_size: once

cdr3_aa: CASSPVRAGYGYTF
cdr3_nt: TGTGCCAGCAGCCCGGTCAGGGCTGGCTATGGCTACACCTTC
d_call: .
j_call: TRBJ1-2
v_call: TRBV7-8
clone_size: .

cdr3_aa: CASSVRTGDGYTF
cdr3_nt: TGTGCCAGCAGCGTTCGGACAGGGGATGGCTACACCTTC
d_call: TRBD1
j_call: TRBJ1-2
v_call: TRBV9
clone_size: .

cdr3_aa: CASSLGVGGPLNSPLHF
cdr3_nt: TGTGCCAGCAGCTTGGGCGTAGGGGGACCCCTTAATTCACCCCTCCACTTT
d_call: .
j_call: TRBJ1-6
v_call: TRBV5-4
clone_size: .

cdr3_aa: CASSSGQGTGELFF
cdr3_nt: TGCGCCAGCAGCTCTGGACAGGGGACCGGGGAGCTGTTTTTT
d_call: TRBD1
j_call: TRBJ2-2
v_call: TRBV5-1
clone_size: .

cdr3_aa: CASSGVRGEAFF
cdr3_nt: TGTGCCAGCAGCGGCGTTAGAGGAGAAGCTTTCTTT
d_call: .
j_call: TRBJ1-1
v_call: TRBV9
clone_size: few

cdr3_aa: CAIRSATGYTEAFF
cdr3_nt: TGTGCCATCAGGTCCGCGACAGGGTACACTGAAGCTTTCTTT
d_call: TRBD1
j_call: TRBJ1-1
v_call: TRBV10-3
clone_size: .

cdr3_aa: CASAKLTGDYGYTF
cdr3_nt: TGTGCCAGCGCGAAGCTGACAGGGGACTATGGCTACACCTTC
d_call: TRBD1
j_call: TRBJ1-2
v_call: TRBV2
clone_size: .

cdr3_aa: CASSETGGGTEAFF
cdr3_nt: TGCGCCAGCAGTGAGACAGGGGGCGGCACTGAAGCTTTCTTT
d_call: TRBD1
j_call: TRBJ1-1
v_call: TRBV10-1
clone_size: .

cdr3_aa: CASSKDRVAVKFF
cdr3_nt: TGCGCCAGCAGCAAAGACAGGGTTGCGGTAAAGTTCTTC
d_call: TRBD1
j_call: TRBJ2-1
v_call: TRBV5-1
clone_size: .

cdr3_aa: CASSLESSGTQYF
cdr3_nt: TGTGCCAGCAGCTTGGAGTCGTCAGGTACGCAGTATTTT
d_call: .
j_call: TRBJ2-3
v_call: TRBV5-4
clone_size: .

cdr3_aa: CASSSGQINQPQHF
cdr3_nt: TGTGCCAGCAGCTCCGGACAGATAAATCAGCCCCAGCATTTT
d_call: .
j_call: TRBJ1-5
v_call: TRBV7-2
clone_size: .

cdr3_aa: CASRQDNYGYTF
cdr3_nt: TGTGCCAGCAGACAGGACAACTATGGCTACACCTTC
d_call: .
j_call: TRBJ1-2
v_call: TRBV6-5
clone_size: .

cdr3_aa: CASSVPTGHAFF
cdr3_nt: TGTGCCAGCAGTGTACCGACAGGGCATGCTTTCTTT
d_call: TRBD1
j_call: TRBJ1-1
v_call: TRBV2
clone_size: .

cdr3_aa: CASSLEAGYEQYF
cdr3_nt: TGTGCCAGCAGCTTAGAAGCCGGCTACGAGCAGTACTTC
d_call: .
j_call: TRBJ2-7
v_call: TRBV7-2
clone_size: .

cdr3_aa: CASSYIGGSPLHF
cdr3_nt: TGTGCCAGCAGCTATATCGGCGGTTCACCCCTCCACTTT
d_call: .
j_call: TRBJ1-6
v_call: TRBV6-5
clone_size: .

cdr3_aa: CASRGGSAYNSPLHF
cdr3_nt: TGTGCCAGCAGAGGAGGGTCTGCCTATAATTCACCCCTCCACTTT
d_call: .
j_call: TRBJ1-6
v_call: TRBV19
clone_size: .

cdr3_aa: CASSLVVTVLNEQFF
cdr3_nt: TGTGCCAGCAGCTTAGTGGTAACGGTACTCAATGAGCAGTTCTTC
d_call: .
j_call: TRBJ2-1
v_call: TRBV7-9
clone_size: .

cdr3_aa: CASSFNIGSGNTIYF
cdr3_nt: TGTGCCAGCAGCTTTAATATCGGCTCTGGAAACACCATATATTTT
d_call: .
j_call: TRBJ1-3
v_call: TRBV7-2
clone_size: .

cdr3_aa: CASGQNLQEDEQFF
cdr3_nt: TGTGCCAGTGGACAGAACCTTCAAGAGGATGAGCAGTTCTTC
d_call: .
j_call: TRBJ2-1
v_call: TRBV19
clone_size: .

cdr3_aa: CASSHRGDQPQHF
cdr3_nt: TGTGCCAGCAGCCACAGGGGAGATCAGCCCCAGCATTTT
d_call: .
j_call: TRBJ1-5
v_call: TRBV3-1/TRBV3-2
clone_size: .

cdr3_aa: CASSRGLTEAFF
cdr3_nt: TGTGCCAGCAGTCGGGGGTTAACTGAAGCTTTCTTT
d_call: .
j_call: TRBJ1-1
v_call: TRBV7-9
clone_size: .

cdr3_aa: CASSGRDRGDYEQYF
cdr3_nt: TGTGCCAGCAGTGGACGGGACAGGGGGGACTACGAGCAGTACTTC
d_call: TRBD1
j_call: TRBJ2-7
v_call: TRBV2
clone_size: .

cdr3_aa: CASTFGTGNQETQYF
cdr3_nt: TGTGCCAGCACCTTCGGGACAGGGAACCAAGAGACCCAGTACTTC
d_call: TRBD1
j_call: TRBJ2-5
v_call: TRBV19
clone_size: .

cdr3_aa: CASSEAGRQPQHF
cdr3_nt: TGTGCCAGCAGTGAGGCAGGGCGTCAGCCCCAGCATTTT
d_call: .
j_call: TRBJ1-5
v_call: TRBV6-1
clone_size: .

cdr3_aa: CASSFRGRQMNTEAFF
cdr3_nt: TGCGCCAGCAGCTTCAGGGGAAGGCAAATGAACACTGAAGCTTTCTTT
d_call: .
j_call: TRBJ1-1
v_call: TRBV5-1
clone_size: few

cdr3_aa: CASRPDGYGYTF
cdr3_nt: TGCGCCAGCAGGCCTGACGGGTATGGCTACACCTTC
d_call: .
j_call: TRBJ1-2
v_call: TRBV5-1
clone_size: .

cdr3_aa: CASSPLGGSGANVLTF
cdr3_nt: TGTGCCAGCAGTCCCTTGGGGGGCTCTGGGGCCAACGTCCTGACTTTC
d_call: .
j_call: TRBJ2-6
v_call: TRBV28
clone_size: .

cdr3_aa: CASSFRTGQDTQYF
cdr3_nt: TGTGCCAGCAGTTTCCGGACAGGGCAAGATACGCAGTATTTT
d_call: TRBD1
j_call: TRBJ2-3
v_call: TRBV2
clone_size: .

cdr3_aa: CASSDGQGFTDTQYF
cdr3_nt: TGCGCCAGCAGCGACGGACAGGGGTTCACAGATACGCAGTATTTT
d_call: TRBD1
j_call: TRBJ2-3
v_call: TRBV5-1
clone_size: .

cdr3_aa: CASSYGGLAGGNEQYF
cdr3_nt: TGTGCCAGCAGTTACGGGGGACTAGCGGGAGGGAACGAGCAGTACTTC
d_call: TRBD2
j_call: TRBJ2-7
v_call: TRBV6-5
clone_size: few

cdr3_aa: CASSFGFGRADTQYF
cdr3_nt: TGTGCCAGCAGCTTCGGGTTCGGCAGGGCGGATACGCAGTATTTT
d_call: .
j_call: TRBJ2-3
v_call: TRBV5-4
clone_size: .

cdr3_aa: CASSGGTENTEAFF
cdr3_nt: TGTGCCAGCAGCGGGGGGACAGAGAACACTGAAGCTTTCTTT
d_call: TRBD1
j_call: TRBJ1-1
v_call: TRBV9
clone_size: .

cdr3_aa: CASSESQYNEQFF
cdr3_nt: TGTGCCAGCAGTGAAAGTCAGTACAATGAGCAGTTCTTC
d_call: .
j_call: TRBJ2-1
v_call: TRBV6-1
clone_size: .

cdr3_aa: CASSQTGIRQYF
cdr3_nt: TGTGCCAGCAGCCAAACAGGAATTAGGCAGTACTTC
d_call: .
j_call: TRBJ2-7
v_call: TRBV3-1/TRBV3-2
clone_size: .

cdr3_aa: CASSLQGITGNTIYF
cdr3_nt: TGCGCCAGCAGCTTGCAGGGTATCACTGGAAACACCATATATTTT
d_call: .
j_call: TRBJ1-3
v_call: TRBV5-1
clone_size: .

cdr3_aa: CASSEVGGRGAETQYF
cdr3_nt: TGTGCCAGCAGTGAAGTCGGGGGTAGGGGTGCAGAGACCCAGTACTTC
d_call: .
j_call: TRBJ2-5
v_call: TRBV6-1
clone_size: once

cdr3_aa: CASSSQGANYGYTF
cdr3_nt: TGCGCCAGTTCCTCACAGGGAGCTAACTATGGCTACACCTTC
d_call: .
j_call: TRBJ1-2
v_call: TRBV5-1
clone_size: once

cdr3_aa: CAWNTLAGANGELFF
cdr3_nt: TGTGCCTGGAACACACTAGCGGGAGCCAACGGGGAGCTGTTTTTT
d_call: TRBD2
j_call: TRBJ2-2
v_call: TRBV30
clone_size: .

cdr3_aa: CASSSIGAPGISFFTEAFF
cdr3_nt: TGTGCCAGCAGCTCCATAGGGGCACCAGGGATCTCTTTCTTCACTGAAGCTTTCTTT
d_call: .
j_call: TRBJ1-1
v_call: TRBV7-8
clone_size: .

cdr3_aa: CASSQEPGAYGYTF
cdr3_nt: TGTGCCAGCAGCCAAGAGCCAGGGGCCTATGGCTACACCTTC
d_call: .
j_call: TRBJ1-2
v_call: TRBV4-2
clone_size: .

cdr3_aa: CASSFSTRGEVYGYTF
cdr3_nt: TGTGCCAGCAGTTTCTCGACCAGGGGCGAGGTCTATGGCTACACCTTC
d_call: .
j_call: TRBJ1-2
v_call: TRBV27
clone_size: .

cdr3_aa: CASRTGLTGELFF
cdr3_nt: TGTGCCAGTAGAACAGGGCTCACCGGGGAGCTGTTTTTT
d_call: .
j_call: TRBJ2-2
v_call: TRBV19
clone_size: .

cdr3_aa: CASMAASSYNEQFF
cdr3_nt: TGTGCCAGCATGGCGGCGAGCTCCTACAATGAGCAGTTCTTC
d_call: .
j_call: TRBJ2-1
v_call: TRBV28
clone_size: once